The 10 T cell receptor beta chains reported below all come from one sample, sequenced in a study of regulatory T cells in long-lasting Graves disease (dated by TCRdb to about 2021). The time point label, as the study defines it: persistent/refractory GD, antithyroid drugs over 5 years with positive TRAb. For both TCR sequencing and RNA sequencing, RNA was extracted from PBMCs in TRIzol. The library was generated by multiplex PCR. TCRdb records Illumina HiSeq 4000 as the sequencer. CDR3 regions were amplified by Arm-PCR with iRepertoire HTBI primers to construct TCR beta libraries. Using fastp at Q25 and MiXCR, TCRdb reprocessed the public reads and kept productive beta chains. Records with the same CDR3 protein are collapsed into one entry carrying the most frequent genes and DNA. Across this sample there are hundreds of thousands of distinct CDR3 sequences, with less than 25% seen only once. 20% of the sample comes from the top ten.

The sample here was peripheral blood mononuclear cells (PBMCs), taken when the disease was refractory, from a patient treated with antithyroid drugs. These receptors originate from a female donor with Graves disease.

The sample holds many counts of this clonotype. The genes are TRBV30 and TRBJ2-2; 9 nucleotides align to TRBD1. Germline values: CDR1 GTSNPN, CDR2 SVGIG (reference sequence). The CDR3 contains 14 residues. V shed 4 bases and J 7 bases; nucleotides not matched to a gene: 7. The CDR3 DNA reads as TGTGCCTGGATGGGACAGGGTCGCTTCGGGGAGCTGTTTTTT. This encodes CAWMGQGRFGELFF.

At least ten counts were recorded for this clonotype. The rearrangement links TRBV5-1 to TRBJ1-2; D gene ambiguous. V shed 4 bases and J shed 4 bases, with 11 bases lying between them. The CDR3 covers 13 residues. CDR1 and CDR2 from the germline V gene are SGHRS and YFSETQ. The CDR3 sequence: CASSPDGLYGYTF. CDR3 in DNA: TGCGCCAGCAGCCCCGACGGACTCTATGGCTACACCTTC.

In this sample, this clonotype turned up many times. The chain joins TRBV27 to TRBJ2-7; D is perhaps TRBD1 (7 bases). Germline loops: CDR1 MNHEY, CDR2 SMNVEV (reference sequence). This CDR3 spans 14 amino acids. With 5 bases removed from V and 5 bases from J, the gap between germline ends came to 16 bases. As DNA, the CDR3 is TGTGCCAGCAGTCCCCAGGGGGGTTCGAACGAGCAGTACTTC. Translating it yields CASSPQGGSNEQYF.

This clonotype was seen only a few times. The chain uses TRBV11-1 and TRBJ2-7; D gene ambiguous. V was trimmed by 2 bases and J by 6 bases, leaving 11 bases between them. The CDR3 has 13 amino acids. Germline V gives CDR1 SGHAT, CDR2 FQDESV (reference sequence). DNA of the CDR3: TGTGCCAGCAGCTTACGATCTGGGGTCGAGCAGTACTTC. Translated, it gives CASSLRSGVEQYF.

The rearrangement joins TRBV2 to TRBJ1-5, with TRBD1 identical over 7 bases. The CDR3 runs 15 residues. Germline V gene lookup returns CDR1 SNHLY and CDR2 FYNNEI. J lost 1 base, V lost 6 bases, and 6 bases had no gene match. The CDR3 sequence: CASRATGDSNQPQHF. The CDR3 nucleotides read TGTGCCAGCAGGGCTACAGGGGACAGCAATCAGCCCCAGCATTTT.

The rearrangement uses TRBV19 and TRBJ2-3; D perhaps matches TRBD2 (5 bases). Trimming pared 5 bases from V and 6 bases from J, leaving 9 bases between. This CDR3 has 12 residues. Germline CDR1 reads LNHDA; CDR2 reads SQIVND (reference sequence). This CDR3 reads CASSSGWDTQYF. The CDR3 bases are TGTGCCAGTAGTTCGGGGTGGGATACGCAGTATTTT.

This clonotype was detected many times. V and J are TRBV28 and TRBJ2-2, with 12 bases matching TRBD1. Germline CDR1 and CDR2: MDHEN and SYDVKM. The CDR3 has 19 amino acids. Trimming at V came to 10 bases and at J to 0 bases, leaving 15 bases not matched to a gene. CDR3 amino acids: CAICPGQGARGTNTGELFF. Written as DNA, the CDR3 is TGTGCCATATGTCCGGGACAGGGGGCTCGTGGGACGAACACCGGGGAGCTGTTTTTT.

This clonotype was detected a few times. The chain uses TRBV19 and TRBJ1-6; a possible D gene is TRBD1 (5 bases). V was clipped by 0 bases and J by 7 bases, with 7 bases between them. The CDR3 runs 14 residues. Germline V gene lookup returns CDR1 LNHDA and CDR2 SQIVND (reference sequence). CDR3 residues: CASSIDDSNSPLHF. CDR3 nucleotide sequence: TGTGCCAGTAGTATAGATGACAGCAATTCACCCCTCCACTTT.

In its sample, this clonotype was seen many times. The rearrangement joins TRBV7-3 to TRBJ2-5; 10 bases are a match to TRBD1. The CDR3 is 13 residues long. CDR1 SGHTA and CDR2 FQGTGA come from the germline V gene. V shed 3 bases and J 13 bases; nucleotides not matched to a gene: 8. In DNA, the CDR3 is TGTGCCAGCAGCTTGGGACAGGGGACTAGACCGTACTTC. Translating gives CASSLGQGTRPYF. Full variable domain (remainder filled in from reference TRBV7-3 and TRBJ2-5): GAGVSQTPSNKVTEKGKYVELRCDPISGHTALYWYRQSLGQGPEFLIYFQGTGAADDSGLPNDRFFAVRPEGSVSTLKIQRTERGDSAVYLCASSLGQGTRPYFGPGTRLLVL.

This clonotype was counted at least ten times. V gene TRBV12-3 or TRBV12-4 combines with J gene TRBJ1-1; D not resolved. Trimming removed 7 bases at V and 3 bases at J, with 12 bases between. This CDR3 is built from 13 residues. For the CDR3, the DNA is TGTGCCAGCACCCTTCTCGCCGACACTGAAGCTTTCTTT. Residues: CASTLLADTEAFF.